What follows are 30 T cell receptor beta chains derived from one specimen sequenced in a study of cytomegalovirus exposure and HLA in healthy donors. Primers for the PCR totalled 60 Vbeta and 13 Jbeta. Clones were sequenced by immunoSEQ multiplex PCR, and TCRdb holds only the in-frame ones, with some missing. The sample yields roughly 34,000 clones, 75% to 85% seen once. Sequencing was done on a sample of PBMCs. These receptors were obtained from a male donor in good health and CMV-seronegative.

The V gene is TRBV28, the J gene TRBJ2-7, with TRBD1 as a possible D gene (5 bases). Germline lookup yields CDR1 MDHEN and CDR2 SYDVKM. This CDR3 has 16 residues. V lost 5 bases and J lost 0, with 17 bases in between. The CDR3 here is CASSTLWGESSYEQYF. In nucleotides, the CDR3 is TGTGCCAGCAGTACCCTGTGGGGCGAGAGCTCCTACGAGCAGTACTTC.

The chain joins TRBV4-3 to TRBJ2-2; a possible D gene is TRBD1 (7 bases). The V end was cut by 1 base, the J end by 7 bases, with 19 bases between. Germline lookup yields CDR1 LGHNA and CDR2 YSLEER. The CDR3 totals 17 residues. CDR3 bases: TGCGCCAGCAGCCAAGGAGTTCAGGGGGGCGCGGGCGGGGAGCTGTTTTTT. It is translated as CASSQGVQGGAGGELFF.

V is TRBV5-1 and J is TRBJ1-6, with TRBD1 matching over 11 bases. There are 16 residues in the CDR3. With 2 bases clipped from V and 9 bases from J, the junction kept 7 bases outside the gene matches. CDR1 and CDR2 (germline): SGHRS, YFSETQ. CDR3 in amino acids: CASSLSRDRGTSPLHF. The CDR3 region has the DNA TGCGCCAGCAGCTTAAGCCGGGACAGGGGGACTTCACCCCTCCACTTT.

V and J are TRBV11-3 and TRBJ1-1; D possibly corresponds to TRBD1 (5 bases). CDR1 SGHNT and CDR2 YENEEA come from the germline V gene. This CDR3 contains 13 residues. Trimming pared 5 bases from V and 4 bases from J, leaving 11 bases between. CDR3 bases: TGTGCCAGCAGCCTAAGTCAGGGCACTGAAGCTTTCTTT. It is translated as CASSLSQGTEAFF.

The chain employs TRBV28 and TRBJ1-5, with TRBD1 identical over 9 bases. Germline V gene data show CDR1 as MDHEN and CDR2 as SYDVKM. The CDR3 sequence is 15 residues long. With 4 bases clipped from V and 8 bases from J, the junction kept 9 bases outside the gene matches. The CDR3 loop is CASSYGDRESEPQHF. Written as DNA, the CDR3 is TGTGCCAGCAGTTATGGGGACAGGGAAAGTGAGCCCCAGCATTTT. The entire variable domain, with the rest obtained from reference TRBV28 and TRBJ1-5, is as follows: DVKVTQSSRYLVKRTGEKVFLECVQDMDHENMFWYRQDPGLGLRLIYFSYDVKMKEKGDIPEGYSVSREKKERFSLILESASTNQTSMYLCASSYGDRESEPQHFGDGTRLSIL.

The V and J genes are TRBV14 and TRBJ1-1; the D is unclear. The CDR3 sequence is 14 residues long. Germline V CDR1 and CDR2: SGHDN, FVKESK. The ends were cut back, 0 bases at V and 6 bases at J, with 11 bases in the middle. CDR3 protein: CASSQDRGGAEAFF. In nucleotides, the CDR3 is TGTGCCAGCAGCCAAGATCGGGGTGGCGCTGAAGCTTTCTTT.

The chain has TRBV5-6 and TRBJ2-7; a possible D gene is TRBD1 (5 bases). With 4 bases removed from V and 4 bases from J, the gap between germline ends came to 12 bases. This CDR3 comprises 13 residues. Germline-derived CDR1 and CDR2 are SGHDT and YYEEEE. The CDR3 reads CASSAAQGYEQYF. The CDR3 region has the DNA TGTGCCAGCAGCGCAGCCCAGGGTTACGAGCAGTACTTC.

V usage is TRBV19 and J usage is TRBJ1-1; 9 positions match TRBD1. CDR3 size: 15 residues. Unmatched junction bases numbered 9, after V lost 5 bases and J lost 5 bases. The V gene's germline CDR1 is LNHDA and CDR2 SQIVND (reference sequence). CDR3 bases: TGTGCCAGTAGTGTTACAGGGGGCGCGGAAACTGAAGCTTTCTTT. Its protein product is CASSVTGGAETEAFF.

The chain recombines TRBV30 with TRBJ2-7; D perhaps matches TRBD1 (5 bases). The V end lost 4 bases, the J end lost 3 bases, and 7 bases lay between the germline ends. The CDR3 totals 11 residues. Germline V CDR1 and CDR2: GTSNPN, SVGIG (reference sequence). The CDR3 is CAWTQGYEQYF. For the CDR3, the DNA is TGTGCCTGGACGCAGGGCTACGAGCAGTACTTC.

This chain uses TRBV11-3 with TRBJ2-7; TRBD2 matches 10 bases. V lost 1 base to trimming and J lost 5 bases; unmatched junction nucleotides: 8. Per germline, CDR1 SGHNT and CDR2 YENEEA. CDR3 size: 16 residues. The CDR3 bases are TGTGCCAGCAGCTTAGGAGGGCTAGCGGGAGAAGACGAGCAGTACTTC. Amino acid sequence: CASSLGGLAGEDEQYF.

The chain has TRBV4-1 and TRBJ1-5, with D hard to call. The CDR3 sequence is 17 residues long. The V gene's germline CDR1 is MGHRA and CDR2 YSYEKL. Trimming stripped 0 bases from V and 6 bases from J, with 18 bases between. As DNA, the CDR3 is TGCGCCAGCAGCCAAGAGAACGACGGGATCAACGGTCAGCCCCAGCATTTT. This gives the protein CASSQENDGINGQPQHF.

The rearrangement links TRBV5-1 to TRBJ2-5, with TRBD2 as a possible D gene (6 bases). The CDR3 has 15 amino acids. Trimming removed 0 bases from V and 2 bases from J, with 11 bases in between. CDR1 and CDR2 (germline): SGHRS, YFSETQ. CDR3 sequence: CASSLAGLSQETQYF. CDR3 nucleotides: TGCGCCAGCAGCTTGGCCGGACTATCGCAAGAGACCCAGTACTTC.

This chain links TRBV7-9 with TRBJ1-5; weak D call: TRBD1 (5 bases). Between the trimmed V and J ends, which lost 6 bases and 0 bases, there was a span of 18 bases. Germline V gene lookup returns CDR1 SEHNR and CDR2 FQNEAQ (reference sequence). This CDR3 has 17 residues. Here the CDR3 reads CASSRNTGGASNQPQHF. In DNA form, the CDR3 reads TGTGCCAGCAGTCGCAACACGGGAGGGGCTAGCAATCAGCCCCAGCATTTT.

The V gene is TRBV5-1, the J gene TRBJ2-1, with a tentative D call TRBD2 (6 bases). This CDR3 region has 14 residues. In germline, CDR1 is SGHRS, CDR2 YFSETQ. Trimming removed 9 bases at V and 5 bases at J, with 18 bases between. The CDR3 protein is CATSGTQVNNEQFF. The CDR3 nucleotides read TGCGCCACCTCCGGGACTCAGGTAAACAATGAGCAGTTCTTC.

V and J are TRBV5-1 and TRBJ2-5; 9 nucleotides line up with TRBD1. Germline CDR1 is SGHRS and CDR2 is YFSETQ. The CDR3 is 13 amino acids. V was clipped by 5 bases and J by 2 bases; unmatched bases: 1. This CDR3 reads CASRDRGQETQYF. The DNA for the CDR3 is TGCGCCAGCAGAGACAGGGGGCAAGAGACCCAGTACTTC.

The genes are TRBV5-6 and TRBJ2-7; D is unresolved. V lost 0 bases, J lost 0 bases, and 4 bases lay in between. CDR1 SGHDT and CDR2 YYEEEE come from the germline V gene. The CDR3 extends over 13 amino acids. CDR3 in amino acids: CASSLARSYEQYF. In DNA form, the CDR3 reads TGTGCCAGCAGCTTGGCTCGCTCCTACGAGCAGTACTTC.

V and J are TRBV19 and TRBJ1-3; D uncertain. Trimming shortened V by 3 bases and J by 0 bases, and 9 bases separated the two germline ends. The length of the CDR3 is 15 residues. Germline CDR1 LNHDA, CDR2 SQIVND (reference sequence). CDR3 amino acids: CASSIGILSGNTIYF. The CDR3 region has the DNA TGTGCCAGTAGTATCGGGATACTCTCTGGAAACACCATATATTTT.

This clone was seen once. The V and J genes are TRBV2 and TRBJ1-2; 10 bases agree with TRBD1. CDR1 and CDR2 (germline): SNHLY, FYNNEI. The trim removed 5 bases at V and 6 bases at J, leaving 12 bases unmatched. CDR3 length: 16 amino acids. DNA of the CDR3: TGTGCCAGCAGTCTAAGGGGCCCCGGGACAGGGGATGGCTACACCTTC. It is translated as CASSLRGPGTGDGYTF.

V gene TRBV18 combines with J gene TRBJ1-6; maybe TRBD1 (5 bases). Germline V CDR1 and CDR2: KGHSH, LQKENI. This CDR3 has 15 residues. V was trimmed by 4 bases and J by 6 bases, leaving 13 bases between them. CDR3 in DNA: TGTGCCAGCTCACAGAGGGGAGGGAGTAATTCACCCCTCCACTTT. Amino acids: CASSQRGGSNSPLHF. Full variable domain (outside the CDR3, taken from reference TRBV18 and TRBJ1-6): NAGVMQNPRHLVRRRGQEARLRCSPMKGHSHVYWYRQLPEEGLKFMVYLQKENIIDESGMPKERFSAEFPKEGPSILRIQQVVRGDSAAYFCASSQRGGSNSPLHFGNGTRLTVT.

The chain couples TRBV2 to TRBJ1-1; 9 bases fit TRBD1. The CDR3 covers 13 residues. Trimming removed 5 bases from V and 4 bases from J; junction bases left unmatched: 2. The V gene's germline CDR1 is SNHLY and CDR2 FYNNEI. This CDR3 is CASSLTGGTEAFF. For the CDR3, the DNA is TGTGCCAGCAGTCTGACAGGGGGCACTGAAGCTTTCTTT.

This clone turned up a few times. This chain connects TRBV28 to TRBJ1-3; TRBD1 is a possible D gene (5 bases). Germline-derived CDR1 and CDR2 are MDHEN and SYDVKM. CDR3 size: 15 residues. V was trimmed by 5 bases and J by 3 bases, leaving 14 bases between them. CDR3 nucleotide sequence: TGTGCCAGCAGTACAGGAACCTCTTTTGGAAACACCATATATTTT. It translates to CASSTGTSFGNTIYF.

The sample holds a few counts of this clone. As DNA, the CDR3 is TGTGCCACCAGCAAAAGGGACCCGACAGGGGATGTGGACGGCTACACCTTC. Its translation is CATSKRDPTGDVDGYTF. This chain uses TRBV15 with TRBJ1-2; 8 positions agree with TRBD1. Trimming at V came to 4 bases and at J to 8 bases, leaving 18 bases not matched to a gene. There are 17 residues in the CDR3. The germline gives CDR1 LNHNV, CDR2 YYDKDF (reference sequence). Looking up the rest from reference TRBV15 and TRBJ1-2 gives the full variable domain: DAMVIQNPRYQVTQFGKPVTLSCSQTLNHNVMYWYQQKSSQAPKLLFHYYDKDFNNEADTPDNFQSRRPNTSFCFLDIRSPGLGDTAMYLCATSKRDPTGDVDGYTFGSGTRLTVV.

The chain's CDR3 is CASSSQGGDQPQHF. The CDR3 nucleotides read TGTGCCAGCAGCTCTCAGGGTGGGGATCAGCCCCAGCATTTT. The gene calls are TRBV7-9 and TRBJ1-5; possibly TRBD1 for D (5 bases). The CDR3 length is 14 residues. Looked up from germline, CDR1 is SEHNR and CDR2 is FQNEAQ (reference sequence). V was clipped by 4 bases and J by 5 bases, with 12 bases between them.

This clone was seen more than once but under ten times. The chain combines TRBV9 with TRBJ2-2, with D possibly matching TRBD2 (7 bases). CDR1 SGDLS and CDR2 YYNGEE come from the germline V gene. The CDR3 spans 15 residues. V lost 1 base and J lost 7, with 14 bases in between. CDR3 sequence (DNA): TGTGCCAGCAGCGTAATCGGGGGGCCCGGCGGGGAGCTGTTTTTT. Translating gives CASSVIGGPGGELFF.

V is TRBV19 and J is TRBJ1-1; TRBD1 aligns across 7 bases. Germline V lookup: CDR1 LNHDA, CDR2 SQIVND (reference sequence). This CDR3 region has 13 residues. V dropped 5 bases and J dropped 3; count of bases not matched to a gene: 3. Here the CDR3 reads CASSADRDTEAFF. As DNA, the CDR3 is TGTGCCAGTAGTGCAGACAGGGACACTGAAGCTTTCTTT.

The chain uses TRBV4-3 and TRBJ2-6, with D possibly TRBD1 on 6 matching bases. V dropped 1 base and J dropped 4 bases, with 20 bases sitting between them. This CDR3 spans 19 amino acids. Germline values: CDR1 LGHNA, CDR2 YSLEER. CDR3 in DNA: TGCGCCAGCAGCCAAGCCCCCTCTATAGACAGGAGGGGGGCCAACGTCCTGACTTTC. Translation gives CASSQAPSIDRRGANVLTF.

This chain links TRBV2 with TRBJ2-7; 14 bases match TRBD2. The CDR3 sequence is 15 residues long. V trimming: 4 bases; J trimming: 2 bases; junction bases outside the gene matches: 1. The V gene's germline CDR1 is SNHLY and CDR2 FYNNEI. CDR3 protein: CASSGLAGGTYEQYF. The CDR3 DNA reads TGTGCCAGCAGTGGACTAGCGGGGGGGACCTACGAGCAGTACTTC.

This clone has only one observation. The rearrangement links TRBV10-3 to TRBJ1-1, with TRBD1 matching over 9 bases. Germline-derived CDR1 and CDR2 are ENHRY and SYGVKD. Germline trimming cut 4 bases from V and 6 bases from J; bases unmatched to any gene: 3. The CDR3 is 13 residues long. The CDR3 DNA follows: TGTGCCATCAGTGGTGGGACAGGGCCTGAAGCTTTCTTT. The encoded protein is CAISGGTGPEAFF.

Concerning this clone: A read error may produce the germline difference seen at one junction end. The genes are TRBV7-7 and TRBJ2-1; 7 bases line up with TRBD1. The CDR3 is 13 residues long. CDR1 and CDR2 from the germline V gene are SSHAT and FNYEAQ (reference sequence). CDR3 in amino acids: CASSRGGADEQFF. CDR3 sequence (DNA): TGTGCTAGCAGCCGAGGGGGCGCAGATGAGCAGTTCTTC.

The CDR3 sequence: CATSSRDQGGGAFF. CDR3 nucleotides: TGTGCCACCAGCTCTCGAGACCAGGGAGGGGGAGCTTTCTTT. The gene calls are TRBV15 and TRBJ1-1; D is possibly TRBD1 (6 bases). Deletions cut 5 bases from V and 10 bases from J, with 20 bases between. CDR1 and CDR2 from the germline V gene are LNHNV and YYDKDF (reference sequence). The CDR3 covers 14 residues.